This TCR beta chain was observed in a study of Graves' ophthalmopathy and Graves' hyperthyroidism. Overall study context: Peripheral blood sampling occurred at initial diagnosis, before any treatment. Study-wide findings and caveats: Blood shared most expanded thyroid clonotypes above 0.001 frequency. The model's ophthalmopathy progression predictions had more than 55% sensitivity and less than 75% specificity.

There are many counts of this clonotype. The target antigen is unknown. Using RNA transcripts, the TCR beta CDR3 regions were amplified. An initial RT-PCR round employing HTBI primers preceded a second-round multiplex PCR. MiXCR, run by TCRdb on the multiplex PCR reads, gives a single entry per CDR3 protein. Of approximately 500,000 distinct CDR3 sequences listed, over 13% are singletons. Per the germline V gene, CDR1 is SQVTM and CDR2 is ANQGSEA. CDR3 length equals 16 residues. The J segment lost 0 bases and the V segment lost 1 base, leaving 5 bases of the junction unmatched. Serum thyroxine and TRAb, along with clinical symptoms, thyroid ultrasound and orbital computed tomography, were what diagnosis relied on.

This clonotype originated in a woman aged 25 to 39 with Graves' ophthalmopathy. The rearrangement uses TRBV29-1 and TRBJ2-2; 7 nucleotides line up with TRBD2. The sequenced material came from blood. CDR3: CSVEVLAAANTGELFF. In DNA form, the CDR3 reads TGCAGCGTTGAAGTTCTAGCGGCCGCGAACACCGGGGAGCTGTTTTTT.